The T cell receptor (beta chain) under discussion was sequenced for a study of radiation and T cells in renal cell carcinoma. Notes on the study in general: Pretreatment tumor biopsies were lacking, so baseline clonotypes are unknown. In blood, top tumor clones expanded by 2 weeks, shrinking by 4.

Using immunoSEQ multiplex PCR, the repertoire was profiled, and TCRdb retains in-frame clones only, with some absent. The data hold more than 140,000 clones, with around four fifths observed a single time. A remark on this clone: Its antigen is still unknown.

V dropped 4 bases and J dropped 5 bases, with 9 bases sitting between them. The CDR3 has 12 amino acids. From germline, CDR1 is PRHDT and CDR2 FYEKMQ (reference sequence). The time point: baseline pretreatment blood. Treatment reported: 15 Gy SBRT to primary tumor, nephrectomy 4 weeks later. Serial blood draws occurred at baseline and 2 and 4 weeks post-SBRT. The patient's renal cell carcinoma had clear cell pathology. The receptor was derived from a woman in her 50s with renal cell carcinoma. The genes are TRBV13 and TRBJ2-7; TRBD1 might be the D (6 bases). The specimen was blood, collected from a patient whose treatment included radiotherapy and nephrectomy. In DNA, the CDR3 is TGTGCCAGCAGCTCCACAGGGAACGAGCAGTACTTC. This codes for CASSSTGNEQYF.